The T cell receptor (beta chain) under discussion was sequenced for a study of neoadjuvant anti-PD-1 for oral cavity cancer. Study overall: Nivolumab at 3 mg/kg was mostly given biweekly, three to four doses, pre-surgery.

TCRdb's table, derived via immunoSEQ multiplex PCR, lists solely in-frame clones and lacks some. The table lists around 60,000 clones, more than 60% of them singletons. Patients had HPV-negative, locally advanced oral cavity squamous cell carcinoma. Per the germline V gene, CDR1 is SQVTM and CDR2 is ANQGSEA. The CDR3 is 14 residues long. Losses at the gene ends were 2 bases for V and 5 bases for J; bases not matched to a gene: 7. This TCR derives from a person aged 35 to 85 with oral cavity squamous cell carcinoma. This specimen was PBMCs, taken before nivolumab (anti-PD-1) treatment. V is TRBV29-1 and J is TRBJ2-5, with 8 bases aligning to TRBD2. The CDR3 region has the DNA TGCAGCGTTGAAACAGGACTAGCTAGCGAGACCCAGTACTTC. Translated, it gives CSVETGLASETQYF. Complete variable domain (other parts from reference TRBV29-1 and TRBJ2-5): SAVISQKPSRDICQRGTSLTIQCQVDSQVTMMFWYRQQPGQSLTLIATANQGSEATYESGFVIDKFPISRPNLTFSTLTVSNMSPEDSSIYLCSVETGLASETQYFGPGTRLLVL.